Listed below are T cell receptor beta chains from one sample, sequenced in a study of T cell responses to AZD1222 COVID-19 vaccine. The table came from immunoSEQ multiplex PCR; TCRdb's copy has only in-frame clones and leaves some out. Here the sample spans 96,000 or so clones, about 90% being singletons. Sequenced material: peripheral blood, taken on day 0 of AZD1222 vaccination. All receptors come from an adult in good health. Both conserved end residues are part of each CDR3. D genes are given only for firm matches. Clone size is given for some rows only: seen once, a few or many times, or a class if the clone is expanded.

d_gene	v_gene	abundance	len	j_gene	CDR3aa	CDR3nt
NA	TRBV4-3	NA	13	TRBJ1-1	CASSQMGYTEAFF	TGCGCCAGCAGCCAGATGGGTTACACTGAAGCTTTCTTT
NA	TRBV2	NA	13	TRBJ1-1	CASSLDQGTEAFF	TGTGCCAGCAGTTTAGACCAGGGGACTGAAGCTTTCTTT
TRBD1	TRBV12-3/TRBV12-4	NA	13	TRBJ1-1	CAIRDRVNTEAFF	TGTGCCATCCGGGACAGGGTGAACACTGAAGCTTTCTTT
TRBD2	TRBV27	NA	13	TRBJ2-5	CASMGGRRETQYF	TGTGCCAGCATGGGCGGGAGGAGGGAGACCCAGTACTTC
NA	TRBV14	NA	13	TRBJ1-6	CASSQGGGSPLHF	TGTGCCAGCAGCCAAGGAGGGGGTTCACCCCTCCACTTT
TRBD1	TRBV28	NA	15	TRBJ1-1	CASRPLLGGGTEAFF	TGTGCCAGCAGACCCCTTCTAGGGGGCGGGACTGAAGCTTTCTTT
NA	TRBV28	NA	16	TRBJ2-2	CASSFPGRENTGELFF	TGTGCCAGCAGTTTTCCGGGACGAGAGAACACCGGGGAGCTGTTTTTT
TRBD2	TRBV19	NA	14	TRBJ2-5	CASSIVAGVETQYF	TGTGCCAGTAGTATAGTCGCGGGAGTAGAGACCCAGTACTTC
NA	TRBV28	once	14	TRBJ1-2	CASGQPGSGHGYTF	TGTGCCAGCGGCCAACCGGGCTCCGGCCATGGCTACACCTTC
TRBD1	TRBV27	once	18	TRBJ1-3	CASSPTGTGGRSGNTIYF	TGTGCCAGCAGCCCAACAGGGACAGGGGGCCGCTCTGGAAACACCATATATTTT
NA	TRBV7-6	NA	13	TRBJ1-2	CASSVSGGVGYTF	TGTGCCAGCAGCGTCAGCGGCGGGGTTGGCTACACCTTC
NA	TRBV4-1	NA	14	TRBJ2-7	CASSQVARGPEQYF	TGCGCCAGCAGCCAAGTGGCCCGAGGTCCCGAGCAGTACTTC
NA	TRBV7-9	NA	14	TRBJ1-4	CASSQQGPSEKLFF	TGTGCCAGCAGCCAACAGGGTCCGTCTGAAAAACTGTTTTTT
NA	TRBV6-1	NA	16	TRBJ2-1	CASSEDSQSSYNEQFF	TGTGCCAGCAGTGAAGATAGCCAGAGCTCCTACAATGAGCAGTTCTTC
NA	TRBV6-5	NA	12	TRBJ2-2	CASERSTGELFF	TGTGCCAGCGAGCGGAGCACCGGGGAGCTGTTTTTT
TRBD1	TRBV5-1	few	15	TRBJ1-1	CASSLVKDRATEAFF	TGCGCCAGCAGCTTGGTGAAGGACAGGGCGACTGAAGCTTTCTTT
NA	TRBV6-5	NA	15	TRBJ2-7	CASSRVREGDNEQYF	TGTGCCAGCAGCCGGGTGCGAGAGGGTGACAACGAGCAGTACTTC
NA	TRBV7-2	once	13	TRBJ2-7	CASSLKADYEQYF	TGTGCCAGCAGCTTAAAAGCTGACTACGAGCAGTACTTC
NA	TRBV3-1/TRBV3-2	NA	22	TRBJ1-3	CASSRAVGIVASNRHSGNTIYF	TGTGCCAGCAGCCGAGCCGTTGGCATAGTGGCGAGTAACAGGCACTCTGGAAACACCATATATTTT
TRBD1	TRBV18	NA	14	TRBJ2-1	CASSPTGVDNEQFF	TGTGCCAGCTCACCAACAGGGGTAGACAATGAGCAGTTCTTC
TRBD1	TRBV6-2/TRBV6-3	NA	15	TRBJ1-5	CASSLGQGGNQPQHF	TGTGCCAGCAGCTTAGGACAGGGAGGCAATCAGCCCCAGCATTTT
TRBD1	TRBV5-1	NA	17	TRBJ2-2	CASSAQIGGRNTGELFF	TGCGCCAGCAGCGCACAAATAGGGGGCCGAAACACCGGGGAGCTGTTTTTT
NA	TRBV28	NA	15	TRBJ1-5	CASSRWGQSNQPQHF	TGTGCCAGCAGTCGTTGGGGCCAGAGCAATCAGCCCCAGCATTTT
TRBD1	TRBV28	NA	17	TRBJ1-2	CASSLGGAGQGFFGYTF	TGTGCCAGCAGTTTAGGTGGGGCCGGACAGGGTTTCTTTGGCTACACCTTC
NA	TRBV7-2	NA	14	TRBJ1-1	CASSSNWGNTEAFF	TGTGCCAGCAGCTCGAACTGGGGGAACACTGAAGCTTTCTTT
NA	TRBV13	NA	14	TRBJ2-5	CASSSGTLQETQYF	TGTGCCAGCAGCTCAGGGACACTACAAGAGACCCAGTACTTC
TRBD1	TRBV4-2	NA	15	TRBJ1-1	CASSSQTGGDTEAFF	TGTGCCAGCAGCTCCCAGACAGGGGGTGACACTGAAGCTTTCTTT